This is a list of T cell receptor beta chains from one sample in a study of CD8 T cells in ankylosing spondylitis. TCRdb re-derived calls from the 5' RACE reads in MiXCR, one entry per CDR3 protein. Counted here are about 540,000 distinct CDR3 sequences, roughly an eighth occurring once; the ten biggest clones make up over 6.5%. Sample: blood, either unsorted or a sorted T cell fraction (not recorded which). The receptors originated from a male donor with ankylosing spondylitis. The CDR3 runs from the conserved cysteine through the conserved F or W. The D gene is left open where the match is weak. The size of a clone is reported for some rows only, either as once, few or many, or as a class for expanded clones.

TRBV12-3/TRBV12-4	many	TRBD1	TRBJ1-5	CASSFGTVGNQPQHF	TGTGCCAGCAGTTTCGGGACAGTAGGAAATCAGCCCCAGCATTTT
TRBV4-1	few	TRBD1	TRBJ1-2	CASSQSTGNYGYTF	TGCGCCAGCAGCCAATCGACAGGGAACTATGGCTACACCTTC
TRBV5-1	many	.	TRBJ2-3	CASSQGQSTDTQYF	TGCGCCAGCAGCCAAGGACAAAGCACAGATACGCAGTATTTT
TRBV5-1	.	.	TRBJ2-3	CASSLEGRPSTDTQYF	TGCGCCAGCAGCTTGGAGGGCAGACCTAGCACAGATACGCAGTATTTT
TRBV2	many	.	TRBJ2-4	CASNGKNIQYF	TGTGCCAGCAACGGCAAAAACATTCAGTACTTC
TRBV5-1	few	TRBD1	TRBJ1-3	CASSVGQGGGNTIYF	TGCGCCAGCAGCGTAGGACAGGGCGGTGGAAACACCATATATTTT
TRBV25-1	.	.	TRBJ2-7	CASSELSTVRHYEQYF	TGTGCCAGCAGTGAATTAAGCACCGTTAGGCACTACGAGCAGTACTTC
TRBV7-9	.	.	TRBJ1-1	CASSPGSNTEAFF	TGTGCCAGCAGCCCGGGGTCGAACACTGAAGCTTTCTTT
TRBV11-2	.	TRBD1	TRBJ1-4	CASSPGQGRKLFF	TGTGCCAGCAGCCCCGGACAGGGGCGAAAACTGTTTTTT
TRBV30	many	.	TRBJ2-7	CAWSVPPRGAYEQYF	TGTGCCTGGAGTGTACCCCCCCGAGGAGCCTACGAGCAGTACTTC
TRBV20-1	few	TRBD1	TRBJ2-7	CSATGQGDYEQYF	TGCAGTGCAACGGGACAGGGAGACTACGAGCAGTACTTC
TRBV2	.	.	TRBJ1-1	CASSEGRGTEAFF	TGTGCCAGCAGTGAAGGGAGAGGGACTGAAGCTTTCTTT
TRBV7-8	few	TRBD2	TRBJ2-1	CASSPLQLGGEQFF	TGTGCCAGCAGCCCTCTGCAACTGGGAGGGGAGCAGTTCTTC
TRBV12-3/TRBV12-4	many	.	TRBJ1-3	CASSTTRGSGNTIYF	TGTGCCAGCAGCACGACCCGGGGAAGCGGAAACACCATATATTTT
TRBV5-6	few	TRBD2	TRBJ2-7	CASGQAGGYEQYF	TGTGCCAGCGGCCAAGCGGGAGGCTACGAGCAGTACTTC
TRBV10-2	few	.	TRBJ2-5	CASSEEAEQETQYF	TGCGCCAGCAGTGAGGAGGCAGAACAAGAGACCCAGTACTTC
TRBV7-8	many	.	TRBJ2-7	CASSLEGPEFEQYF	TGTGCCAGCAGCTTAGAGGGACCCGAGTTCGAGCAGTACTTC
TRBV27	many	TRBD2	TRBJ2-1	CASSLVAGEGNEQFF	TGTGCCAGCAGTTTAGTAGCGGGAGAGGGGAATGAGCAGTTCTTC
TRBV6-1	few	TRBD1	TRBJ1-6	CASRPDRGYYNSPLHF	TGTGCCAGCAGACCTGACAGGGGTTACTATAATTCACCCCTCCACTTT
TRBV12-3/TRBV12-4	many	TRBD2	TRBJ2-2	CASRTSGVGELFF	TGTGCCAGCAGGACTAGCGGGGTCGGGGAGCTGTTTTTT
TRBV11-2	.	TRBD2	TRBJ2-1	CASSLFAGGNNEQFF	TGTGCCAGCAGCTTATTCGCGGGAGGTAACAATGAGCAGTTCTTC
TRBV2	few	.	TRBJ1-2	CASSEAGTYGYTF	TGTGCCAGCAGTGAAGCAGGGACCTATGGCTACACCTTC
TRBV24-1	.	TRBD1	TRBJ2-1	CATSDYGRGPLF	TGTGCCACCAGTGACTACGGAAGGGGGCCCCTCTTC
TRBV20-1	few	TRBD2	TRBJ2-7	CSASLGLAGGGSYEQYF	TGCAGTGCTAGCCTAGGACTAGCGGGAGGAGGGTCCTACGAGCAGTACTTC
TRBV20-1	many	TRBD2	TRBJ2-3	CSARALAGSTDTQYF	TGCAGTGCTAGAGCACTAGCGGGATCCACAGATACGCAGTATTTT
TRBV5-1	.	TRBD2	TRBJ2-2	CASSLGTSGSLDTGELFF	TGCGCCAGCAGCTTGGGGACTAGCGGGAGCCTCGACACCGGGGAGCTGTTTTTT
TRBV7-2	few	.	TRBJ2-4	CASSQKSQGTSIQYF	TGTGCCAGCAGCCAAAAATCCCAGGGAACGAGCATTCAGTACTTC
TRBV24-1	few	.	TRBJ2-6	CATSDRREASGANVLTF	TGTGCCACCAGTGATCGCAGGGAAGCCTCTGGGGCCAACGTCCTGACTTTC
TRBV7-9	.	TRBD2	TRBJ2-1	CASSSLTSGLYNEQFF	TGTGCCAGCAGCTCCCTGACTAGCGGACTTTACAATGAGCAGTTCTTC
TRBV5-1	.	.	TRBJ2-3	CASSWGGRTQYF	TGCGCCAGCAGCTGGGGCGGTCGCACGCAGTATTTT
TRBV2	.	.	TRBJ2-7	CASRIVRGQSYEQYF	TGTGCCAGCAGGATTGTTCGGGGCCAGTCCTACGAGCAGTACTTC
TRBV20-1	.	.	TRBJ2-5	CSARETSGDSETQYF	TGCAGTGCTAGGGAGACTAGTGGGGATTCGGAGACCCAGTACTTC
TRBV4-2	few	TRBD2	TRBJ2-1	CASSHLPGTSASYNEQFF	TGTGCCAGCAGCCACCTTCCCGGGACTAGCGCGTCCTACAATGAGCAGTTCTTC
TRBV5-1	many	.	TRBJ2-3	CASSSPDATDTQYF	TGCGCCAGCAGCTCGCCGGACGCCACAGATACGCAGTATTTT
TRBV11-2	few	.	TRBJ2-3	CASSSPSPAGDTQYF	TGTGCCAGCAGCTCCCCCAGCCCCGCGGGGGATACGCAGTATTTT
TRBV24-1	.	.	TRBJ2-1	CATSDRHYNEQFF	TGTGCCACCAGTGATCGACATTACAATGAGCAGTTCTTC
TRBV6-1	few	.	TRBJ1-5	CAIRTGSDSNQPQHF	TGTGCCATCCGAACCGGGTCCGATAGCAATCAGCCCCAGCATTTT
TRBV19	.	.	TRBJ1-4	CASSFRGPGGTNEKLFF	TGTGCCAGTAGTTTTCGTGGCCCGGGGGGAACTAATGAAAAACTGTTTTTT
TRBV27	few	TRBD2	TRBJ2-1	CASTGGLSYEQFF	TGTGCCAGCACGGGGGGACTCTCGTATGAGCAGTTCTTC
TRBV7-9	few	.	TRBJ1-4	CASSLAVPGEKLFF	TGTGCCAGCAGCTTAGCGGTACCGGGGGAAAAACTGTTTTTT
TRBV10-3	many	.	TRBJ2-1	CAISVRKENEQFF	TGTGCCATCAGTGTTAGGAAGGAGAATGAGCAGTTCTTC